The T cell receptor (beta chain) described here comes from a study of T cell changes during pregnancy in multiple sclerosis. TCRdb's table, derived via immunoSEQ multiplex PCR, lists solely in-frame clones and lacks some. The profile shows fewer than 50,000 clones, roughly 90% of them singletons. Germline lookup yields CDR1 MNHEY and CDR2 SMNVEV (reference sequence). CDR3 length: 20 amino acids. The junction had 16 bases not matched to a gene; V was cut back by 8 bases and J by 0 bases. The chain recombines TRBV27 with TRBJ2-1; the match to TRBD2 covers 13 bases. The sequences come from peripheral blood, collected in the second trimester of pregnancy. The sequence was obtained from a female donor in good health, enrolled as a control in a pregnancy study. The CDR3 loop is CASVRFVLAGGTSSYNEQFF. CDR3 nucleotides: TGTGCCAGCGTCCGATTCGTACTAGCGGGGGGGACTAGCTCCTACAATGAGCAGTTCTTC.